This T cell receptor (beta chain) is drawn from a study of T-cell reconstitution after alpha-beta-depleted transplantation in children listed by TCRdb under 2016. In terms of the full investigation: T-cell immune reconstitution after TCRalphabeta/CD19-depleted allogeneic hematopoietic cell transplantation in children was quantitatively tracked in the study by means of TCR repertoire profiling. On the study overall, not on this receptor specifically: Apparently early alphabetaT-cell count recovery about two months after transplant reportedly relied on only several hundred rapidly expanded clones derived from non-depleted graft cells. In some patients, high TCRbeta diversity at day 60 was attributed to recipient T cells and intrathymic progenitors that had survived conditioning. The frequencies of hyperexpanded clones fell over the following months, and after one year, T-cell counts and TCRbeta diversity were mostly attributed to newly produced T cells.

The CDR3 sequence holds 13 residues, the cysteine and phenylalanine included. Of all the DNA, just the CDR3 is kept, 39 bases in frame from base 1. CDR1 MNHEY and CDR2 SVGEGT were looked up in the germline V gene. Trimming removed 6 bases from V and 1 base from J, leaving 9 bases between the germline ends. The table lists this clonotype with many counts. This clone's antigen is unknown. Per-nucleotide qualities are absent, and no much larger clonotype sits a single base away. In the paper's terms, the treatment or condition label means: allogeneic hematopoietic cell transplantation with graft depleted of TCRalphabeta T cells and CD19 B cells. The children who served as transplant recipients had been given grafts of TCRalphabeta/CD19-depleted allogeneic hematopoietic cells. The library relied on PCR. The instrument given in TCRdb is Illumina HiSeq 2500. Molecular barcoding was employed in the preparation of TCR libraries, with unique molecular identifiers being used to normalize TCRbeta repertoire quantification. The public reads were quality trimmed at Q25 with fastp and then assembled into clones with MiXCR by TCRdb, keeping productive beta chains. Identical CDR3 proteins give one entry, which carries the most common genes and DNA. The sample table records roughly 240,000 distinct CDR3 sequences; 8.2% of these occur just once. Together, the top ten hold 5% to 8% of the sample.

The receptor comes from a male patient aged 10 to 17 who had a stem cell transplant for acute lymphoblastic leukemia, so the T cells may come from the graft donor. This specimen consisted of PBMCs, mostly from graft donor cells, obtained 180 days after TCRalphabeta/CD19-depleted stem cell transplant. Recombination linked TRBV6-2 or TRBV6-3 to TRBJ1-1, with no confidently assigned D gene. The DNA sequence is TGTGCCAGCAGGTATAAACAGAACACTGAAGCTTTCTTT. Translated, this is CASRYKQNTEAFF.